Shown below are 29 T cell receptor beta chains from a single sample sequenced in a study of T cell changes during pregnancy in multiple sclerosis. Repertoires were generated with immunoSEQ multiplex PCR, while TCRdb's copy carries only in-frame clones and drops some. This table holds 70,000 to 100,000 clones, around 90% found once. Material: peripheral blood, obtained in the first trimester of pregnancy. The receptors stem from a female donor with multiple sclerosis, enrolled in a pregnancy study.

This clone was found once. The V and J genes are TRBV6-6 and TRBJ1-4, with a possible D match to TRBD1 (6 bases). Between the trimmed V and J ends, which lost 0 bases and 0 bases, there was a span of 8 bases. The CDR3 spans 16 residues. The germline V gene encodes CDR1 MNHNY and CDR2 SVGAGI (reference sequence). This CDR3 reads CASSYSSGATNEKLFF. CDR3 bases: TGTGCCAGCAGTTACTCTTCAGGGGCAACTAATGAAAAACTGTTTTTT.

V gene TRBV27 combines with J gene TRBJ2-7, with 9 bases aligning to TRBD1. After removal of 5 bases from V and 5 bases from J, the junction contained 13 bases not matched to a gene. CDR3 size: 16 residues. The germline V gene encodes CDR1 MNHEY and CDR2 SMNVEV (reference sequence). The CDR3 spells CASSPTGGGYFNEQYF. In DNA form, the CDR3 reads TGTGCCAGCAGTCCGACAGGGGGGGGATATTTCAACGAGCAGTACTTC.

The V and J genes are TRBV9 and TRBJ2-1; the D is unclear. CDR1 and CDR2 from the germline V gene are SGDLS and YYNGEE. The CDR3 contains 12 residues. Trimming cost V 2 bases and J 9 bases, with 9 bases left between them. CDR3 coding DNA: TGTGCCAGCAGCGTCTTAGCTTCTGAGCAGTTCTTC. Its protein is CASSVLASEQFF.

The chain has TRBV20-1 and TRBJ2-1; D not certain. V lost 3 bases, J lost 7 bases, and 4 bases lay in between. The CDR3 totals 10 residues. Germline CDR1 and CDR2: DFQATT and SNEGSKA (reference sequence). CDR3 region: CSARRNEQFF. CDR3 nucleotides: TGCAGTGCTAGGCGTAATGAGCAGTTCTTC.

This chain joins TRBV19 and TRBJ2-7; 9 bases line up with TRBD2. V gave up 3 bases and J gave up 0 bases; unmatched junction bases: 3. Germline CDR1 reads LNHDA; CDR2 reads SQIVND (reference sequence). The CDR3 extends over 15 amino acids. In DNA form, the CDR3 reads TGTGCCAGTAGTATCACGACTAGCGGCTCCTACGAGCAGTACTTC. It encodes CASSITTSGSYEQYF.

The chain has TRBV4-1 and TRBJ1-2; maybe TRBD1 (6 bases). This CDR3 is built from 15 residues. V lost 1 base and J 3 bases, leaving 12 bases between the germline ends. Germline V gives CDR1 MGHRA, CDR2 YSYEKL. CDR3 sequence reads: CASSQGASGDYGYTF. In nucleotides, the CDR3 is TGCGCCAGCAGCCAAGGAGCTTCAGGGGACTATGGCTACACCTTC.

This CDR3 is CSVVRQGVVFF. The DNA for the CDR3 is TGCAGCGTTGTTCGGCAGGGGGTAGTTTTCTTT. The chain links TRBV29-1 to TRBJ1-1, with 7 bases lining up with TRBD1. After removal of 4 bases from V and 13 bases from J, the junction contained 9 bases not matched to a gene. The CDR3 totals 11 residues. Per the germline V gene, CDR1 is SQVTM and CDR2 is ANQGSEA.

The chain carries TRBV5-1 and TRBJ2-7; TRBD1 matches 10 bases. This CDR3 is built from 15 residues. CDR1 and CDR2 (germline): SGHRS, YFSETQ. V was clipped by 4 bases and J by 0 bases; unmatched bases: 4. Here the CDR3 reads CASSIGQGVSYEQYF. The DNA of the CDR3 is TGCGCCAGCAGCATCGGACAGGGGGTCTCCTACGAGCAGTACTTC.

The V and J genes are TRBV11-2 and TRBJ2-2, with 7 bases lining up with TRBD2. Germline CDR1 is SGHAT and CDR2 is FQNNGV. The ends lost 5 bases at V and 6 bases at J; junction bases unmatched: 12. The CDR3 runs to 16 residues. The chain's CDR3 is CASSPRAGVSPGELFF. The CDR3 DNA sequence: TGTGCCAGCAGCCCCCGGGCGGGAGTTTCGCCCGGGGAGCTGTTTTTT.

The V call is TRBV6-1, the J call TRBJ1-5; 8 bases align to TRBD1. The CDR3 sequence is 14 residues long. The V gene end was trimmed by 3 bases and the J gene end by 6 bases; junction bases not matched to a gene: 4. The V gene's germline CDR1 is MNHNS and CDR2 SASEGT. The CDR3 DNA is TGTGCCAGCAGTGACCCAGGGGGCTTTCAGCCCCAGCATTTT. Protein sequence: CASSDPGGFQPQHF.

V is TRBV28 and J is TRBJ2-7; maybe TRBD1 (7 bases). Between the trimmed V and J ends, which lost 3 bases and 5 bases, there was a span of 32 bases. The germline gives CDR1 MDHEN, CDR2 SYDVKM. This CDR3 contains 20 residues. This CDR3 is CASSFPRQGGDGPIGDEQYF. The CDR3 DNA sequence: TGTGCCAGCAGTTTCCCTCGACAGGGAGGAGACGGGCCCATAGGGGACGAGCAGTACTTC.

The chain combines TRBV7-8 with TRBJ2-7; perhaps TRBD2 as D (6 bases). Germline V lookup: CDR1 SGHVS, CDR2 FQNEAQ. This CDR3 contains 14 residues. Trimming took 3 bases from V and 3 from J, leaving 12 bases between them. CDR3 nucleotides: TGTGCCAGCAGCTTGGGACTTGATTACTACGAGCAGTACTTC. It translates to CASSLGLDYYEQYF.

This chain connects TRBV11-2 to TRBJ1-1; 9 bases fit TRBD1. The V gene end was trimmed by 0 bases and the J gene end by 3 bases; junction bases not matched to a gene: 2. Germline V gene lookup returns CDR1 SGHAT and CDR2 FQNNGV. This CDR3 is 15 amino acids long. Here the CDR3 DNA reads TGTGCCAGCAGCTTAGATTGGACAGGGGACACTGAAGCTTTCTTT. Amino acids: CASSLDWTGDTEAFF.

V is TRBV2 and J is TRBJ2-7; D unclear. Germline CDR1 reads SNHLY; CDR2 reads FYNNEI. CDR3 length: 14 amino acids. The V gene lost 0 bases and the J gene lost 7 bases, with 13 bases spanning the gap. CDR3 nucleotide sequence: TGTGCCAGCAGTGAAGCGAGGCACTCAGTAGAGCAGTACTTC. As protein: CASSEARHSVEQYF.

This chain links TRBV7-2 with TRBJ2-2; weak D call: TRBD2 (6 bases). This CDR3 has 15 residues. From germline, CDR1 is SGHTA and CDR2 FQGNSA. Trimming shortened V by 5 bases and J by 8 bases, and 18 bases separated the two germline ends. The CDR3 sequence is CASSQPPPAGGELFF. CDR3 coding DNA: TGTGCCAGCAGCCAACCCCCTCCAGCGGGTGGGGAGCTGTTTTTT.

The chain has TRBV7-7 and TRBJ1-1; D uncertain. V shed 0 bases and J shed 1 base, with 3 bases lying between them. This CDR3 comprises 13 residues. Germline assignment: CDR1 SSHAT and CDR2 FNYEAQ (reference sequence). The DNA for the CDR3 is TGTGCCAGCAGCTTAGCCAGGAACACTGAAGCTTTCTTT. It codes for CASSLARNTEAFF.

The rearrangement links TRBV10-3 to TRBJ2-2, with 8 bases aligning to TRBD1. Per the germline V gene, CDR1 is ENHRY and CDR2 is SYGVKD. The V and J ends lost 0 bases and 6 bases, in that order; junction bases with no gene match: 6. This CDR3 has 16 residues. The CDR3 sequence: CAISESSGGAAGELFF. CDR3 nucleotides: TGTGCCATCAGTGAGTCTTCAGGGGGCGCCGCCGGGGAGCTGTTTTTT.

The chain combines TRBV29-1 with TRBJ1-1; D unclear. Trimming left V 0 bases short and J 1 base short, with 9 bases between. CDR3 size: 14 residues. Looked up from germline, CDR1 is SQVTM and CDR2 is ANQGSEA. The CDR3 sequence is CSVEEVRQNTEAFF. CDR3 coding DNA: TGCAGCGTTGAAGAGGTTAGACAGAACACTGAAGCTTTCTTT.

The chain recombines TRBV6-4 with TRBJ1-2; TRBD1 might be the D (5 bases). The germline V gene encodes CDR1 MRHNA and CDR2 SNTAGT. Deletions cut 6 bases from V and 5 bases from J, with 13 bases between. The CDR3 is 13 amino acids. CDR3 sequence (DNA): TGTGCCAGCAGCGACGGGGCTCAGTATGGCTACACCTTC. It codes for CASSDGAQYGYTF.

In DNA, the CDR3 is TGTGCCAGCAGCTCCGGGACAGGGTTTAATGAAAAACTGTTTTTT. It yields the protein CASSSGTGFNEKLFF. The chain has TRBV2 and TRBJ1-4; TRBD1 agrees at 9 bases. The germline V gene has CDR1 SNHLY and CDR2 FYNNEI. This CDR3 is built from 15 residues. V was clipped by 6 bases and J by 4 bases; unmatched bases: 6.

This clone showed up just once. The same CDR3 also results from other DNA sequences found in this sample. V usage is TRBV6-1 and J usage is TRBJ1-5; no clear D. Deletions cut 2 bases from V and 0 bases from J, with 11 bases between. There are 16 residues in the CDR3. Germline CDR1 MNHNS, CDR2 SASEGT. The CDR3 nucleotides are TGTGCCAGCAGTGAAATCGGAGGGTATAGCAATCAGCCCCAGCATTTT. Its protein is CASSEIGGYSNQPQHF.

This sequence joins TRBV5-4 and TRBJ2-5, with TRBD2 matching 9 bases. The CDR3 covers 16 residues. V was pared by 0 bases and J by 2 bases, with 5 bases of the junction left unmatched. Germline V gives CDR1 SGHNT, CDR2 YYREEE (reference sequence). The CDR3 loop is CASSLGGLAPQETQYF. The CDR3 bases are TGTGCCAGCAGCTTGGGGGGACTAGCCCCACAAGAGACCCAGTACTTC. The complete variable domain, with remaining parts taken from reference TRBV5-4 and TRBJ2-5, reads ETGVTQSPTHLIKTRGQQVTLRCSSQSGHNTVSWYQQALGQGPQFIFQYYREEENGRGNFPPRFSGLQFPNYSSELNVNALELDDSALYLCASSLGGLAPQETQYFGPGTRLLVL.

J is TRBJ2-7 and V is TRBV27, with D tentatively TRBD2 (5 bases). Germline V gene lookup returns CDR1 MNHEY and CDR2 SMNVEV (reference sequence). With 5 bases removed from V and 3 bases from J, the gap between germline ends came to 17 bases. The CDR3 covers 15 residues. This CDR3 reads CASSPRERSSYEQYF. For the CDR3, the DNA is TGTGCCAGCAGTCCCCGTGAGCGGAGTAGCTACGAGCAGTACTTC.

The rearrangement uses TRBV6-1 and TRBJ2-3; D not certain. V was trimmed by 6 bases and J by 0 bases, leaving 13 bases between them. CDR1 and CDR2 (germline): MNHNS, SASEGT. The CDR3 has 15 residues. The CDR3: CASRPGVTSTDTQYF. In DNA, the CDR3 is TGTGCCAGCAGACCCGGCGTGACTAGCACAGATACGCAGTATTTT.

In DNA form, the CDR3 reads TGTGCCTGGAGTGTATTGGGACTAGTCTACAATGAGCAGTTCTTC. Its translation is CAWSVLGLVYNEQFF. The chain recombines TRBV30 with TRBJ2-1, with TRBD2 identical over 8 bases. The CDR3 is 15 residues long. CDR1 and CDR2 from the germline V gene are GTSNPN and SVGIG (reference sequence). V dropped 0 bases and J dropped 3; count of bases not matched to a gene: 4.

The genes are TRBV28 and TRBJ1-5; the D gene is possibly TRBD1 (6 bases). Trimming pared 5 bases from V and 2 bases from J, leaving 13 bases between. The CDR3 totals 15 residues. The V gene's germline CDR1 is MDHEN and CDR2 SYDVKM. Here the CDR3 reads CASSPTGLRNQPQHF. The CDR3 DNA reads as TGTGCCAGCAGTCCAACAGGGCTTCGCAATCAGCCCCAGCATTTT.

The chain uses TRBV7-2 and TRBJ2-1, with 7 bases aligning to TRBD1. The J segment lost 6 bases and the V segment lost 6 bases, leaving 5 bases of the junction unmatched. Germline V gene lookup returns CDR1 SGHTA and CDR2 FQGNSA. The CDR3 is 13 amino acids. CDR3 nucleotide sequence: TGTGCCAGCAGATCGACAGGGACCAATGAGCAGTTCTTC. It is translated as CASRSTGTNEQFF.

This chain links TRBV11-2 with TRBJ2-1; D unresolved. V shed 7 bases and J shed 7 bases, with 20 bases lying between them. This CDR3 has 15 residues. Germline V gene data show CDR1 as SGHAT and CDR2 as FQNNGV. In nucleotides, the CDR3 is TGTGCCAGCACCCCAGCGCCCATCCTAAATAATGAGCAGTTCTTC. As protein: CASTPAPILNNEQFF.

The chain couples TRBV5-5 to TRBJ2-7; TRBD1 is a possible D gene (6 bases). This CDR3 has 15 amino acids. The germline gives CDR1 SGHKS, CDR2 YYEKEE (reference sequence). Trimming pared 4 bases from V and 0 bases from J, leaving 14 bases between. The CDR3 bases are TGTGCCAGCAGCCCTTTTGAGACAGGCTCCTACGAGCAGTACTTC. Protein: CASSPFETGSYEQYF.